This T cell receptor (beta chain) was observed in a study of T cell clusters in autoimmune cytopenias. Study details: TRB sequencing had a median 51,575 reads and about 2,400 distinct clonotypes per sample.

TRB was amplified from approximately 250 ng of peripheral blood genomic DNA per sample. The CDR3 length is 12 residues. CDR1 is MNHNY and CDR2 is SVGAGI in the germline V gene (reference sequence). Its frequency marks this clonotype as medium-sized. The antigen is not known. Study-wide points: A dominant lymphoma-associated repertoire apparently masked the cluster-lack signature in secondary cytopenia versus chronic lymphocytic leukemia. Physiological T cell clusters of healthy donors were apparently absent in primary autoimmune cytopenia patients. TRB repertoire shifts in secondary cytopenia and chronic lymphocytic leukemia mostly reflected lymphoma, not autoimmunity.

TRB rearrangements were amplified by touch-down multiplex PCR with mixed TRB-A/B primers. TCRdb reprocessed the multiplex PCR reads and reports one entry per CDR3 protein, with no DNA. The sample shows fewer than 10,000 distinct CDR3 sequences, and just over 9% sits with its ten largest clones. What was sequenced was peripheral blood. V usage is TRBV6-6 and J usage is TRBJ2-2. The receptor was isolated from a human donor with an autoimmune cytopenia or autoimmune hepatitis (not recorded which). The CDR3: CASSFGTGELFF.